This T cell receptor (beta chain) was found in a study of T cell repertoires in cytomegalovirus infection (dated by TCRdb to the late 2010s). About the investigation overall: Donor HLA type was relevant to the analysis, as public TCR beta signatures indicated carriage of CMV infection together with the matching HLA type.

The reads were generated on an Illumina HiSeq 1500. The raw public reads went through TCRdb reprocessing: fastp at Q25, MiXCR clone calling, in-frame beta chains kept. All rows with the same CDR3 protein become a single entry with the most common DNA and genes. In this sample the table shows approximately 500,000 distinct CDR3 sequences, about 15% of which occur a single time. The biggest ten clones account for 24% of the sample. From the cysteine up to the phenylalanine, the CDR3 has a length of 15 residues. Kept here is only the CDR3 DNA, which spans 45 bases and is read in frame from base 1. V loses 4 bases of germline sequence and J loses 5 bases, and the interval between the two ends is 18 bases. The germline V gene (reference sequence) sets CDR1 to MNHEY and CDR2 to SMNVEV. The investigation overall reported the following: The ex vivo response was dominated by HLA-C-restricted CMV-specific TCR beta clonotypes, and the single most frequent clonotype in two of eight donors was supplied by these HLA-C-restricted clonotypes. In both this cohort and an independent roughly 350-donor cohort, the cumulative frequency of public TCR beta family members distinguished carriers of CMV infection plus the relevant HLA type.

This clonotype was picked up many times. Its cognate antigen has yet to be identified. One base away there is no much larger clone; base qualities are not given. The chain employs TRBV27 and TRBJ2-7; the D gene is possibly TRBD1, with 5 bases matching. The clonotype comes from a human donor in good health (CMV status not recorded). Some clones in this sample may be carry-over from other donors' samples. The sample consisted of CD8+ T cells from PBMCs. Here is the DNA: TGTGCCAGCAGTTCCTCCCAGGGTGGAATTGACGAGCAGTACTTC. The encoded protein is CASSSSQGGIDEQYF.